A single sample is the source of the 31 T cell receptor beta chains below, sequenced in a study of cytotoxic CD8 clonotypes in ibrutinib-treated CLL (dated by TCRdb to the early 2020s). The library was produced with the immunoSEQ multiplex PCR assay. The source is immuneACCESS, and TCRdb retained only in-frame sequences with V and J called. Part of the clones is not carried over; for the studies checked, unresolved V genes explain less than half of this, and the remainder is unexplained. The sample profile shows about 14,000 clones; around 64% of them were found once. The ten most abundant clones make up 40% of the sample. The material was PBMCs, obtained before ibrutinib treatment. The receptors originated from a human donor with chronic lymphocytic leukemia.

The chain has TRBV7-6 and TRBJ2-3; TRBD2 matches 14 bases. From germline, CDR1 is SGHVS and CDR2 FNYEAQ. V shed 0 bases, J shed 2 bases, and the junction held 7 bases outside the gene matches. The CDR3 has 19 residues. The CDR3 DNA reads as TGTGCCAGCAGCTTAGCTCCGGGACTAGCGGGGGCCACCACAGATACGCAGTATTTT. Protein: CASSLAPGLAGATTDTQYF.

The chain is built from TRBV7-8 and TRBJ1-2; D gene ambiguous. The CDR3 is made up of 14 amino acids. Trimming cost V 2 bases and J 1 base, with 8 bases left between them. Germline values: CDR1 SGHVS, CDR2 FQNEAQ. The CDR3 loop is CASSLTPLNYGYTF. The CDR3 nucleotides read TGTGCCAGCAGCTTAACCCCCCTTAACTATGGCTACACCTTC.

The V call is TRBV2, the J call TRBJ2-7, with 10 positions matching TRBD1. Germline values: CDR1 SNHLY, CDR2 FYNNEI. This CDR3 is built from 12 residues. V was clipped by 11 bases and J by 3 bases; unmatched bases: 4. As DNA, the CDR3 is TGTGCCTCCTGGGACAGGGGCTACGAGCAGTACTTC. Translating it yields CASWDRGYEQYF.

The chain links TRBV4-1 to TRBJ2-7; D unclear. This CDR3 has 14 amino acids. The germline gives CDR1 MGHRA, CDR2 YSYEKL. Between the trimmed V and J ends, which lost 0 bases and 6 bases, there was a span of 12 bases. The CDR3 sequence is CASSQESGPREQYF. As DNA, the CDR3 is TGCGCCAGCAGCCAAGAATCTGGGCCCCGCGAGCAGTACTTC.

This clone has only one observation. V usage is TRBV27 and J usage is TRBJ2-5; 8 nucleotides align to TRBD2. The germline CDR1 and CDR2 sequences are MNHEY and SMNVEV (reference sequence). The CDR3 extends over 16 amino acids. The trim removed 6 bases at V and 5 bases at J, leaving 14 bases unmatched. The DNA of the CDR3 is TGTGCCAGCAGGGACCCCGGGGGGGCAGGGCACGAGACCCAGTACTTC. It encodes CASRDPGGAGHETQYF.

The chain recombines TRBV9 with TRBJ2-5; no clear D gene. The J call may not be correct, given that the DNA end is closer to TRBJ2-7. Germline assignment: CDR1 SGDLS and CDR2 YYNGEE. CDR3 length equals 13 residues. CDR3 region: CASSVGVTYEQYF. In nucleotides, the CDR3 is TGTGCCAGCAGCGTAGGGGTAACCTACGAGCAGTACTTC.

The V call is TRBV4-1, the J call TRBJ2-2; the D gene is possibly TRBD1 (6 bases). This CDR3 is 14 amino acids long. The germline V gene has CDR1 MGHRA and CDR2 YSYEKL. Between the trimmed V and J ends, which lost 0 bases and 6 bases, there was a span of 8 bases. The CDR3 DNA sequence: TGCGCCAGCAGCCAAGAACCAGGGGCCGGGGAGCTGTTTTTT. This translates into CASSQEPGAGELFF.

This clone was observed a single time. A read error is likely here: a far larger clone is one base away. This chain uses TRBV5-1 with TRBJ2-7, with 7 nucleotides matching TRBD1. The J segment lost 7 bases and the V segment lost 5 bases, leaving 6 bases of the junction unmatched. The CDR3 has 12 amino acids. CDR1 is SGHRS and CDR2 is YFSETQ in the germline V gene. This CDR3 is CASRQTGSEQYF. The CDR3, as DNA: TGCGCCAGCAGACAGACAGGGAGTGAGCAGTACTTC.

The rearrangement joins TRBV5-4 to TRBJ2-5, with D unclear. This CDR3 is 12 amino acids long. V dropped 4 bases and J dropped 1 base, with 5 bases sitting between them. Looked up from germline, CDR1 is SGHNT and CDR2 is YYREEE (reference sequence). In DNA form, the CDR3 reads TGTGCCAGCAGCACGATCCAAGAGACCCAGTACTTC. It specifies CASSTIQETQYF.

The J gene is TRBJ2-7, the V gene TRBV27; the D is unclear. Deletions cut 7 bases from V and 2 bases from J, with 18 bases between. The CDR3 runs to 15 residues. The germline V gene encodes CDR1 MNHEY and CDR2 SMNVEV (reference sequence). The CDR3 here is CASTPGASAPYEQYF. DNA of the CDR3: TGTGCCAGCACACCGGGCGCTTCAGCCCCCTACGAGCAGTACTTC.

The V gene is TRBV11-2, the J gene TRBJ2-7; no clear D gene. Trimming removed 1 base from V and 2 bases from J, with 15 bases in between. The CDR3 runs to 16 residues. Germline CDR1 is SGHAT and CDR2 is FQNNGV. The DNA for the CDR3 is TGTGCCAGCAGCTTAGGGCACAGCTCGTCGGCCTACGAGCAGTACTTC. Amino acids: CASSLGHSSSAYEQYF.

The chain carries TRBV11-2 and TRBJ2-3; perhaps TRBD1 as D (6 bases). Germline assignment: CDR1 SGHAT and CDR2 FQNNGV. The V gene lost 4 bases and the J gene lost 5 bases, with 7 bases spanning the gap. The CDR3 length is 12 residues. CDR3 coding DNA: TGTGCCAGCAGCTCACAGGGAGATACGCAGTATTTT. Translation: CASSSQGDTQYF.

The chain combines TRBV5-1 with TRBJ2-2; 7 positions agree with TRBD1. The CDR3 contains 16 residues. V shed 0 bases and J 4 bases; nucleotides not matched to a gene: 6. Looked up from germline, CDR1 is SGHRS and CDR2 is YFSETQ. CDR3 sequence: CASSLAEGAPTGELFF. The CDR3 nucleotides read TGCGCCAGCAGCTTGGCCGAGGGGGCGCCCACCGGGGAGCTGTTTTTT.

This clone was detected only a few times. V usage is TRBV10-3 and J usage is TRBJ1-1; the D is unclear. CDR3 length: 11 amino acids. The germline CDR1 and CDR2 sequences are ENHRY and SYGVKD. Trimming pared 10 bases from V and 1 base from J, leaving 7 bases between. DNA for the CDR3: TGTGCCAGCCGGGAGAACACTGAAGCTTTCTTT. As protein: CASRENTEAFF.

The chain carries TRBV18 and TRBJ2-3, with D possibly being TRBD1 (5 bases). The CDR3 has 17 residues. The V gene lost 1 base and the J gene lost 1 base, with 15 bases spanning the gap. Germline V lookup: CDR1 KGHSH, CDR2 LQKENI. The CDR3 bases are TGTGCCAGCTCACCACAGCGACGACAGCCACGCACAGATACGCAGTATTTT. The encoded protein is CASSPQRRQPRTDTQYF.

V is TRBV11-1 and J is TRBJ1-2, with 7 bases that match TRBD1. Per germline, CDR1 SGHAT and CDR2 FQDESV (reference sequence). J was trimmed by 4 bases and V by 5 bases; bases with no gene match: 13. This CDR3 region has 16 residues. This chain's CDR3 is CASSPEGQTVPYGYTF. CDR3 DNA sequence: TGTGCCAGCAGCCCAGAGGGACAGACCGTTCCCTATGGCTACACCTTC.

This clone is judged medium-sized. The V call is TRBV5-6, the J call TRBJ1-2; D is unclear. The CDR3 is made up of 13 amino acids. Between the trimmed V and J ends, which lost 0 bases and 4 bases, there was a span of 7 bases. Looked up from germline, CDR1 is SGHDT and CDR2 is YYEEEE. CDR3 protein: CASSLGVAYGYTF. The CDR3 bases are TGTGCCAGCAGCTTGGGGGTAGCCTATGGCTACACCTTC. The entire variable domain, with the rest obtained from reference TRBV5-6 and TRBJ1-2, is as follows: DAGVTQSPTHLIKTRGQQVTLRCSPKSGHDTVSWYQQALGQGPQFIFQYYEEEERQRGNFPDRFSGHQFPNYSSELNVNALLLGDSALYLCASSLGVAYGYTFGSGTRLTVV.

This clone was counted between two and nine times. J is TRBJ1-2 and V is TRBV4-2; 8 bases fit TRBD1. V shed 5 bases and J 3 bases; nucleotides not matched to a gene: 8. The length of the CDR3 is 15 residues. Germline CDR1 LGHNA, CDR2 YNFKEQ. The CDR3 region has the DNA TGTGCCAGCAGCTTGGATCGGGACAGGTACTATGGCTACACCTTC. Encoded protein: CASSLDRDRYYGYTF.

With regard to this clone: With only one base between it and a far larger clone, this is likely a read error. For the CDR3, the DNA is TGTGCCAGCAGCCAAGACCCGGGACCCCTATGGAGCTACACCTTC. It is translated as CASSQDPGPLWSYTF. The chain joins TRBV5-2 to TRBJ1-2. TRBV5-2 is flagged as a pseudogene. CDR3 length: 15 amino acids.

This clone turned up a few times. The CDR3 sequence: CASSLQGDHGYTF. CDR3 coding DNA: TGTGCCAGCTCATTACAGGGGGACCATGGCTACACCTTC. This chain connects TRBV18 to TRBJ1-2, with 8 bases that match TRBD1. The CDR3 totals 13 residues. The V gene end was trimmed by 5 bases and the J gene end by 6 bases; junction bases not matched to a gene: 5. Germline values: CDR1 KGHSH, CDR2 LQKENI.

This chain connects TRBV18 to TRBJ1-3; D is ambiguous. This CDR3 has 14 residues. Per the germline V gene, CDR1 is KGHSH and CDR2 is LQKENI. Trimming cost V 4 bases and J 2 bases, with 9 bases left between them. The CDR3 DNA reads as TGTGCCAGCTCACTAAGGACGGCTGGAAACACCATATATTTT. Amino acid sequence: CASSLRTAGNTIYF.

The genes are TRBV19 and TRBJ2-1; 8 bases agree with TRBD1. The ends lost 3 bases at V and 6 bases at J; junction bases unmatched: 4. Germline CDR1 and CDR2: LNHDA and SQIVND (reference sequence). The CDR3 has 14 amino acids. CDR3 residues: CASSIGQGGNEQFF. As DNA, the CDR3 is TGTGCCAGTAGTATCGGACAGGGAGGCAATGAGCAGTTCTTC.

The chain has TRBV7-9 and TRBJ2-7; D perhaps matches TRBD2 (5 bases). The CDR3 extends over 13 amino acids. V lost 4 bases, J lost 2 bases, and 9 bases lay in between. Germline V lookup: CDR1 SEHNR, CDR2 FQNEAQ (reference sequence). The CDR3 sequence: CASSSDFTYEQYF. CDR3 DNA: TGTGCCAGCAGCTCGGACTTTACCTACGAGCAGTACTTC.

As to this clone: Other DNA sequences of this sample code for an identical CDR3. The rearrangement links TRBV20-1 to TRBJ1-2, with D unresolved. Germline assignment: CDR1 DFQATT and CDR2 SNEGSKA (reference sequence). This CDR3 contains 11 residues. Trimming removed 2 bases from V and 8 bases from J, with 9 bases in between. CDR3 sequence: CSARPPGGYTF. The CDR3 DNA sequence: TGCAGTGCTAGACCCCCTGGGGGCTACACCTTC.

The gene calls are TRBV4-1 and TRBJ1-3; D unclear. Germline V gene lookup returns CDR1 MGHRA and CDR2 YSYEKL. V lost 0 bases, J lost 0 bases, and 6 bases lay in between. This CDR3 has 15 amino acids. Written as DNA, the CDR3 is TGCGCCAGCAGCCAAGATGACCGCTCTGGAAACACCATATATTTT. It encodes CASSQDDRSGNTIYF.

In this sample, this clone turned up a few times. The V and J genes are TRBV5-4 and TRBJ1-6, with a possible D match to TRBD1 (6 bases). The V gene's germline CDR1 is SGHNT and CDR2 YYREEE (reference sequence). Trimming stripped 2 bases from V and 9 bases from J, with 18 bases between. The CDR3 runs 16 residues. This CDR3 reads CASSFRDSQGLSPLHF. Here the CDR3 DNA reads TGTGCCAGCAGCTTCCGGGACTCCCAGGGGCTTTCACCCCTCCACTTT.

This clone was seen more than once but under ten times. V usage is TRBV27 and J usage is TRBJ1-2; a possible D gene is TRBD1 (5 bases). Germline V gene sequence: CDR1 MNHEY, CDR2 SMNVEV (reference sequence). Trimming shortened V by 5 bases and J by 6 bases, and 19 bases separated the two germline ends. The CDR3 spans 15 residues. CDR3 protein: CASSANPLVGDGYTF. CDR3 DNA: TGTGCCAGCAGTGCAAACCCCCTTGTGGGGGATGGCTACACCTTC.

This clone was seen a few times. The chain uses TRBV7-9 and TRBJ1-2; unclear D gene. V dropped 6 bases and J dropped 5 bases, with 16 bases sitting between them. Germline CDR1 reads SEHNR; CDR2 reads FQNEAQ (reference sequence). The CDR3 extends over 14 amino acids. CDR3 sequence: CASSLTGAYYGYTF. CDR3 bases: TGTGCCAGCAGTTTAACCGGAGCTTATTATGGCTACACCTTC.

V gene TRBV10-2 combines with J gene TRBJ2-7; maybe TRBD1 (5 bases). The germline V gene encodes CDR1 WSHSY and CDR2 SAAADI. V was cut by 6 bases and J by 3 bases, with 9 bases left in between. This CDR3 has 12 amino acids. The CDR3 loop is CASRGAYYEQYF. The CDR3 DNA follows: TGCGCCAGCAGAGGGGCCTACTACGAGCAGTACTTC.

The chain joins TRBV11-3 to TRBJ1-3; D not resolved. From germline, CDR1 is SGHNT and CDR2 YENEEA. This CDR3 comprises 15 residues. Between the trimmed V and J ends, which lost 5 bases and 4 bases, there was a span of 15 bases. The CDR3 region is CASSVGEDPGNTIYF. CDR3 nucleotides: TGTGCCAGCAGCGTAGGAGAAGACCCCGGAAACACCATATATTTT.

DNA of the CDR3: TGTGCCAGCAGCGTTCAGACAGGGGGCATCGACGAGCAGTACTTC. Its translation: CASSVQTGGIDEQYF. The chain couples TRBV27 to TRBJ2-7, with 10 positions matching TRBD1. This CDR3 spans 15 amino acids. Looked up from germline, CDR1 is MNHEY and CDR2 is SMNVEV (reference sequence). V dropped 6 bases and J dropped 5; count of bases not matched to a gene: 10.